This T cell receptor beta chain was retrieved from a study of radiation and T cells in renal cell carcinoma. Whole-study results and caveats: In nephrectomy-only tumors, top 100 clonotypes averaged approximately 40%, versus 54% irradiated.

In the case of this clone: Antigen unknown.

As to treatment: treatment-naive control, cytoreductive nephrectomy. Controls included several female and around 10 male donors, resected 2011 to 2014. Here immunoSEQ multiplex PCR was the method, and the copy in TCRdb shows in-frame clones only, minus some. The data contain roughly 13,000 clones, around 50% of them singletons. CDR3 length equals 13 residues. From germline, CDR1 is MNHEY and CDR2 SVGAGI. V was trimmed by 2 bases and J by 5 bases, leaving 8 bases between them. Specimen: tumor tissue, collected from a patient whose treatment was nephrectomy without radiotherapy. The sequence was obtained from a man aged 50 to 59 with renal cell carcinoma. The chain combines TRBV6-5 with TRBJ2-3, with TRBD1 as a possible D gene (6 bases). The CDR3 loop reads CASSYGQRDTQYF. The CDR3 DNA reads TGTGCCAGCAGTTACGGACAGCGAGATACGCAGTATTTT.